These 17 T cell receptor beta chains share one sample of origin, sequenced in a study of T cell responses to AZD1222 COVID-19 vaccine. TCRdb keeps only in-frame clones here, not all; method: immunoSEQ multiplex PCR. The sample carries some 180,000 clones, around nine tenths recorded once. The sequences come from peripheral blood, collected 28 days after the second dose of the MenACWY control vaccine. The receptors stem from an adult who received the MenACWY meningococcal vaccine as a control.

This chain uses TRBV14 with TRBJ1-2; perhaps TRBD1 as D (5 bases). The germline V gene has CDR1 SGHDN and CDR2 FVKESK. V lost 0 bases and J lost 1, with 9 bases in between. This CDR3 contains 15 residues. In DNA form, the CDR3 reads TGTGCCAGCAGCCAAGAGGGGGGGATTAACTATGGCTACACCTTC. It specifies CASSQEGGINYGYTF.

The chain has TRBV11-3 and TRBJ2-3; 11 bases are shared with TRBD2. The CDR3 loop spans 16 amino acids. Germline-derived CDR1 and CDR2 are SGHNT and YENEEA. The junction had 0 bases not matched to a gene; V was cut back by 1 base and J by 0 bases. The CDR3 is CASSLGTSGSTDTQYF. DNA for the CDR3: TGTGCCAGCAGCTTAGGGACTAGCGGGAGCACAGATACGCAGTATTTT.

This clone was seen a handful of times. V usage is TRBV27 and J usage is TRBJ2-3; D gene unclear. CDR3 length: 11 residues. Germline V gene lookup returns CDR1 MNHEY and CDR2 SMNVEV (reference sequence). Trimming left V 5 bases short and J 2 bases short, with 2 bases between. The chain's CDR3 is CASSHTDTQYF. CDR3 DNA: TGTGCCAGCAGTCACACAGATACGCAGTATTTT.

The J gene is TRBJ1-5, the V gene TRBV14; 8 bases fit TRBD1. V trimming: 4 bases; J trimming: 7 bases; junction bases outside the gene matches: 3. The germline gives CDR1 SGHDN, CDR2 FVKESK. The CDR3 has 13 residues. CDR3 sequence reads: CASSPGQDQPQHF. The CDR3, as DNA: TGTGCCAGCAGCCCGGGACAGGACCAGCCCCAGCATTTT.

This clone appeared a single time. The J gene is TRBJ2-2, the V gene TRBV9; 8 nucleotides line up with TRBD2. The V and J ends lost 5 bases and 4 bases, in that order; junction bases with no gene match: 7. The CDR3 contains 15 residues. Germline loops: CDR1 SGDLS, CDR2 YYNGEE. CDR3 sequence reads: CASSLSGSGTGELFF. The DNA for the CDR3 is TGTGCCAGCAGTCTGAGCGGGAGTGGCACCGGGGAGCTGTTTTTT.

CDR3 residues: CATSRAGAGQPQHF. The CDR3 DNA sequence: TGTGCCACCAGCAGAGCCGGGGCAGGTCAGCCCCAGCATTTT. The rearrangement uses TRBV15 and TRBJ1-5; perhaps TRBD1 as D (5 bases). CDR1 is LNHNV and CDR2 is YYDKDF in the germline V gene (reference sequence). The CDR3 is 14 residues long. V lost 1 base and J 6 bases, leaving 10 bases between the germline ends.

The CDR3 is CASAGLGRTDTQYF. In DNA form, the CDR3 reads TGTGCCAGCGCGGGACTAGGGCGCACAGATACGCAGTATTTT. This rearrangement joins TRBV28 to TRBJ2-3, with 8 nucleotides matching TRBD2. Germline V lookup: CDR1 MDHEN, CDR2 SYDVKM. The CDR3 sequence is 14 residues long. The ends lost 8 bases at V and 1 base at J; junction bases unmatched: 5.

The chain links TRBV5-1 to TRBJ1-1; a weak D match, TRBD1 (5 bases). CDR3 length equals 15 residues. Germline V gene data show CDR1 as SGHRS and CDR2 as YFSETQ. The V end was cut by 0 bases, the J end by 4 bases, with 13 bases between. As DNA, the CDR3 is TGCGCCAGCAGCTTGGCCGGGAGGACAACCACTGAAGCTTTCTTT. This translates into CASSLAGRTTTEAFF.

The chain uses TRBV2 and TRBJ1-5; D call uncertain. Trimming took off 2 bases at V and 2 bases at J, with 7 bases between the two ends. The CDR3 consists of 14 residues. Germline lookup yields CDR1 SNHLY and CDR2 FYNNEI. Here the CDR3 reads CASSEQGGNQPQHF. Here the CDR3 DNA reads TGTGCCAGCAGTGAACAAGGCGGCAATCAGCCCCAGCATTTT.

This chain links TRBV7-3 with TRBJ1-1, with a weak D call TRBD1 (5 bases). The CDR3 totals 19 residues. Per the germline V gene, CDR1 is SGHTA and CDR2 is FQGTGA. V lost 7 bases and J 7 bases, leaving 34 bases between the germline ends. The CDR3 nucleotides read TGTGCCAGCACCCCACGGGACGGGGGATACAACCCCGCGGGCTTTGAAGCTTTCTTT. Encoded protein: CASTPRDGGYNPAGFEAFF.

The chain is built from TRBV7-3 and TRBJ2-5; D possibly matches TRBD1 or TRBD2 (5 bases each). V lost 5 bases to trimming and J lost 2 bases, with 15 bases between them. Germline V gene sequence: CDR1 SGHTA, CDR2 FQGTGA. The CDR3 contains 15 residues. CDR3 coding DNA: TGTGCCAGCAGCCGAGCCCCGGGACCACAAGAGACCCAGTACTTC. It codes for CASSRAPGPQETQYF.

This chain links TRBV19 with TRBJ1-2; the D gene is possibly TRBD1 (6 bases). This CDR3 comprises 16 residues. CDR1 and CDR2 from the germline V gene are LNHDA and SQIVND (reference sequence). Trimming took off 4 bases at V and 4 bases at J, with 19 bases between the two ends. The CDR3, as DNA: TGTGCCAGTAGTAGCAAACACGACAGGACCCTCTATGGCTACACCTTC. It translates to CASSSKHDRTLYGYTF.

The CDR3 sequence: CASGSGDPRDTQYF. The CDR3 DNA reads TGTGCTAGTGGTTCGGGGGACCCGCGGGATACGCAGTATTTT. The V gene is TRBV12-5, the J gene TRBJ2-3; possible D gene TRBD2, 6 bases. The CDR3 covers 14 residues. V shed 4 bases and J shed 6 bases, with 14 bases lying between them. The germline V gene encodes CDR1 LGHNT and CDR2 FRNRAP. The whole variable domain, remainder taken from reference TRBV12-5 and TRBJ2-3, is DARVTQTPRHKVTEMGQEVTMRCQPILGHNTVFWYRQTMMQGLELLAYFRNRAPLDDSGMPKDRFSAEMPDATLATLKIQPSEPRDSAVYFCASGSGDPRDTQYFGPGTRLTVL.

CDR3 coding DNA: TGTGCCAGCAGCTTTGACAGTTACAATGAGCAGTTCTTC. This gives the protein CASSFDSYNEQFF. The V and J genes are TRBV5-4 and TRBJ2-1; D is possibly TRBD1 (5 bases). V lost 2 bases, J lost 4 bases, and 7 bases lay in between. Germline V gene sequence: CDR1 SGHNT, CDR2 YYREEE (reference sequence). The CDR3 consists of 13 residues.

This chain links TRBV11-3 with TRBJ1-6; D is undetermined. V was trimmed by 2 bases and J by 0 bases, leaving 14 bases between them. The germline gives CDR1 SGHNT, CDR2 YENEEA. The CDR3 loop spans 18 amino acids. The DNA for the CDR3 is TGTGCCAGCAGCTTACCCAGGCGGAGGTTCTCCTATAATTCACCCCTCCACTTT. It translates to CASSLPRRRFSYNSPLHF.

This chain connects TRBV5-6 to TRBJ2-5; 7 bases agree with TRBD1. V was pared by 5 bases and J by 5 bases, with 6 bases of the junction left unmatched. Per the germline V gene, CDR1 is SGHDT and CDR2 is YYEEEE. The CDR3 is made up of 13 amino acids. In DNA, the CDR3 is TGTGCCAGCAGGTTGACAGGGACCGAGACCCAGTACTTC. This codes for CASRLTGTETQYF.

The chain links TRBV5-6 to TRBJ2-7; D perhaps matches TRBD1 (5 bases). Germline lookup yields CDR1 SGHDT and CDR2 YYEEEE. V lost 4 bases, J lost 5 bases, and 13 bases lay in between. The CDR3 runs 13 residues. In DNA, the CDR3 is TGTGCCAGCAGCACAGGACCCCAGAACGAGCAGTACTTC. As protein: CASSTGPQNEQYF.